These 9 T cell receptor beta chains share one sample of origin, sequenced in a study of cytomegalovirus exposure and HLA in healthy donors. PCR was performed using 60 Vbeta and 13 Jbeta primers. TCRdb keeps only in-frame clones here, not all; method: immunoSEQ multiplex PCR. The data contain around 45,000 clones, 51% of them singletons. Sequencing was done on a sample of PBMCs. The receptors come from a man in his 60s in good health and CMV-seronegative.

V and J are TRBV11-2 and TRBJ1-1; 8 bases are a match to TRBD1. The germline V gene has CDR1 SGHAT and CDR2 FQNNGV. V shed 5 bases, J shed 11 bases, and the junction held 28 bases outside the gene matches. The CDR3 is made up of 19 amino acids. The DNA of the CDR3 is TGTGCCAGCAGCCGCCCGAACCTCCTGGACAGGGTTCGGGGGTTGAAGGCTTTCTTT. Translating it yields CASSRPNLLDRVRGLKAFF.

This clone was observed at least ten times. At one of its ends the junction is not consistent with the germline gene, which may arise from a read error. The V call is TRBV10-1, the J call TRBJ1-4, with unresolved D. The CDR3 has 9 amino acids. Germline V gene data show CDR1 as WNHNN and CDR2 as SYGVQD (reference sequence). The CDR3 sequence is CASNSLPGF. CDR3 bases: TGCGCCAGCAACTCCCTGCCCGGTTTT.

This chain joins TRBV7-8 and TRBJ2-7; TRBD2 aligns across 10 bases. V shed 5 bases and J 4 bases; nucleotides not matched to a gene: 5. Germline loops: CDR1 SGHVS, CDR2 FQNEAQ. The CDR3 is 14 residues long. CDR3: CASSPLAGVYEQYF. CDR3 nucleotides: TGTGCCAGCAGCCCCCTAGCGGGAGTGTACGAGCAGTACTTC.

The chain is built from TRBV4-1 and TRBJ2-7; a possible D gene is TRBD1 (7 bases). The CDR3 sequence is 15 residues long. CDR1 is MGHRA, CDR2 YSYEKL, per germline. Trimming cost V 1 base and J 2 bases, with 12 bases left between them. CDR3 sequence reads: CASSQGQGGTYEQYF. The CDR3 DNA follows: TGCGCCAGCAGCCAAGGGCAGGGGGGAACCTACGAGCAGTACTTC.

The V gene is TRBV5-1, the J gene TRBJ1-4; 7 bases are shared with TRBD1. V was pared by 4 bases and J by 8 bases, with 11 bases of the junction left unmatched. Germline V gene lookup returns CDR1 SGHRS and CDR2 YFSETQ. The CDR3 extends over 15 amino acids. The CDR3 region has the DNA TGCGCCAGCAGCCCGGGGACAGCCGGAAGAGAAAAACTGTTTTTT. It specifies CASSPGTAGREKLFF.

The chain is built from TRBV6-6 and TRBJ2-2, with 8 nucleotides matching TRBD2. With 0 bases clipped from V and 4 bases from J, the junction kept 4 bases outside the gene matches. This CDR3 has 16 residues. CDR1 is MNHNY, CDR2 SVGAGI, per germline (reference sequence). The CDR3 sequence is CASSYSRAGATGELFF. Written as DNA, the CDR3 is TGTGCCAGCAGTTACTCTCGAGCGGGAGCCACCGGGGAGCTGTTTTTT.

DNA of the CDR3: TGTGCCAGCAGTGAGACAGGGGCGACCGGGGAGCTGTTTTTT. This codes for CASSETGATGELFF. This chain connects TRBV6-1 to TRBJ2-2, with TRBD1 matching over 8 bases. CDR1 is MNHNS, CDR2 SASEGT, per germline. The CDR3 consists of 14 residues. V lost 3 bases, J lost 5 bases, and 2 bases stayed unmatched.

The J gene is TRBJ2-6, the V gene TRBV30; 8 bases match TRBD1. In germline, CDR1 is GTSNPN, CDR2 SVGIG (reference sequence). V shed 3 bases and J 2 bases; nucleotides not matched to a gene: 3. This CDR3 comprises 15 residues. The CDR3 DNA is TGTGCCTGGAGGGAGGACAGGGCTGGGGCCAACGTCCTGACTTTC. Protein: CAWREDRAGANVLTF. Full variable domain (remainder filled in from reference TRBV30 and TRBJ2-6): SQTIHQWPATLVQPVGSPLSLECTVEGTSNPNLYWYRQAAGRGLQLLFYSVGIGQISSEVPQNLSASRPQDRQFILSSKKLLLSDSGFYLCAWREDRAGANVLTFGAGSRLTVL.

By proportion, this clone is medium-sized. The chain recombines TRBV19 with TRBJ1-1; D not resolved. Trimming pared 2 bases from V and 5 bases from J, leaving 15 bases between. CDR3 length: 15 amino acids. Per germline, CDR1 LNHDA and CDR2 SQIVND (reference sequence). Here the CDR3 DNA reads TGTGCCAGTAGTATAATTCCCAGGTCGAATACTGAAGCTTTCTTT. This sequence encodes CASSIIPRSNTEAFF.